Presented here are 26 T cell receptor beta chains from one specimen sequenced in a study of vaccination effects on CD4 cells after COVID-19. These receptors are not linked to any known antigen. Data came from immunoSEQ multiplex PCR; TCRdb stores just in-frame clones and leaves some out. The sample holds about 66,000 clones, around 85% seen once. Once cultured for roughly nine days, the cells underwent separation to obtain CD4+ T cells. Participants were vaccinated with two doses of either the BNT162b2 or mRNA-1273 vaccine. The sequencing here drew on CD4+ T cells from PBMCs cultured without peptide, taken after COVID-19 vaccination. These TCRs come from a human donor who received a COVID-19 vaccine.

This clone has a single count. This sequence joins TRBV4-1 and TRBJ2-6; D may match TRBD1 or TRBD2 (5 bases each). Trimming cost V 0 bases and J 2 bases, with 17 bases left between them. There are 19 residues in the CDR3. Per germline, CDR1 MGHRA and CDR2 YSYEKL. This chain's CDR3 is CASSQEVSGARAGANVLTF. The CDR3 nucleotides are TGCGCCAGCAGCCAAGAAGTCTCCGGGGCCCGGGCTGGGGCCAACGTCCTGACTTTC.

The V call is TRBV27, the J call TRBJ1-1; D gene ambiguous. This CDR3 has 14 amino acids. The V gene's germline CDR1 is MNHEY and CDR2 SMNVEV (reference sequence). V dropped 6 bases and J dropped 5 bases, with 16 bases sitting between them. CDR3 bases: TGTGCCAGCAGCAAGACATGGGATGGGACTGAAGCTTTCTTT. Amino acid sequence: CASSKTWDGTEAFF.

The chain recombines TRBV5-1 with TRBJ1-1; 7 nucleotides match TRBD1. The CDR3 is made up of 16 amino acids. From germline, CDR1 is SGHRS and CDR2 YFSETQ. Germline trimming cut 4 bases from V and 0 bases from J; bases unmatched to any gene: 9. The CDR3 nucleotides read TGCGCCAGCAGCCCAAGGGGGACAGCTCTGAACACTGAAGCTTTCTTT. Translated, it gives CASSPRGTALNTEAFF.

This clone was detected a few times. The J gene is TRBJ2-7, the V gene TRBV5-1, with D uncertain. This CDR3 contains 12 residues. Germline lookup yields CDR1 SGHRS and CDR2 YFSETQ. The ends were cut back, 5 bases at V and 7 bases at J, with 13 bases in the middle. The CDR3: CASRDQLGEQYV. CDR3 coding DNA: TGCGCCAGCAGGGACCAGCTCGGGGAGCAGTACGTC.

CDR3 DNA: TGTGCTAGTGGTTCGGGACACAGCGATGGCTACACCTTC. Protein: CASGSGHSDGYTF. The chain carries TRBV12-5 and TRBJ1-2, with TRBD1 as a possible D gene (6 bases). The CDR3 loop spans 13 amino acids. V dropped 4 bases and J dropped 6 bases, with 12 bases sitting between them. CDR1 LGHNT and CDR2 FRNRAP come from the germline V gene.

The J gene is TRBJ2-3, the V gene TRBV24-1; D gene unclear. The ends were cut back, 3 bases at V and 7 bases at J, with 13 bases in the middle. Germline CDR1 and CDR2: KGHDR and SFDVKD. This CDR3 region has 14 residues. The CDR3 protein is CATSDGNRPYTQYF. The CDR3, as DNA: TGTGCCACCAGTGATGGGAACAGACCATATACGCAGTATTTT.

V and J are TRBV19 and TRBJ1-2; 7 bases align to TRBD1. The germline gives CDR1 LNHDA, CDR2 SQIVND (reference sequence). Trimming removed 5 bases from V and 4 bases from J; junction bases left unmatched: 7. The CDR3 has 14 amino acids. This CDR3 is CASSRSRGAYGYTF. The CDR3, as DNA: TGTGCCAGTAGTCGAAGCAGGGGGGCCTATGGCTACACCTTC.

This clone turned up a few times. The chain joins TRBV11-2 to TRBJ2-1; no reliable D call. The length of the CDR3 is 13 residues. Between the trimmed V and J ends, which lost 5 bases and 6 bases, there was a span of 11 bases. Germline CDR1 is SGHAT and CDR2 is FQNNGV. The CDR3 nucleotides read TGTGCCAGCAGCAAGACGTCGGGCAATGAGCAGTTCTTC. Residues: CASSKTSGNEQFF.

This rearrangement joins TRBV5-1 to TRBJ2-5, with 8 bases identical to TRBD1. This CDR3 region has 14 residues. Germline CDR1 and CDR2: SGHRS and YFSETQ. J gave up 5 bases and V 4 bases, and 7 bases lay outside the gene matches. The DNA for the CDR3 is TGCGCCAGCAGCCACAGGGGGTATTCTGAGACCCAGTACTTC. This translates into CASSHRGYSETQYF.

The V and J genes are TRBV9 and TRBJ1-3, with D unresolved. CDR1 SGDLS and CDR2 YYNGEE come from the germline V gene. The CDR3 is 15 amino acids. V was cut by 0 bases and J by 7 bases, with 14 bases left in between. As DNA, the CDR3 is TGTGCCAGCAGCGTAGTGGCGGGGTCCGGGAACACCATATATTTT. This codes for CASSVVAGSGNTIYF.

The chain uses TRBV5-1 and TRBJ1-5; TRBD1 matches 8 bases. V lost 4 bases to trimming and J lost 6 bases; unmatched junction nucleotides: 6. The CDR3 runs 14 residues. Germline CDR1 reads SGHRS; CDR2 reads YFSETQ. The CDR3 sequence: CASSQGQGGQPQHF. CDR3 nucleotides: TGCGCCAGCAGCCAAGGACAGGGAGGTCAGCCCCAGCATTTT.

This chain uses TRBV2 with TRBJ1-2; D gene uncertain. Trimming removed 5 bases from V and 2 bases from J, with 0 bases in between. Germline CDR1 SNHLY, CDR2 FYNNEI. The length of the CDR3 is 10 residues. The CDR3: CASSNYGYTF. The CDR3 DNA reads TGTGCCAGCAGTAACTATGGCTACACCTTC.

The CDR3 sequence is CASRDRTEAFF. The CDR3 nucleotides are TGCGCCAGCAGGGACAGAACTGAAGCTTTCTTT. The genes are TRBV10-2 and TRBJ1-1, with D maybe TRBD1 (6 bases). The CDR3 runs 11 residues. CDR1 and CDR2 from the germline V gene are WSHSY and SAAADI. Trimming cost V 6 bases and J 5 bases, with 7 bases left between them.

The CDR3 reads CASTRQPGETQYF. The DNA for the CDR3 is TGCGCCAGCACCCGACAGCCTGGAGAGACCCAGTACTTC. The chain links TRBV5-1 to TRBJ2-5; D possibly corresponds to TRBD1 (5 bases). The CDR3 loop spans 13 amino acids. In germline, CDR1 is SGHRS, CDR2 YFSETQ. The V end was cut by 6 bases, the J end by 4 bases, with 13 bases between. Variable domain in full (rest from reference TRBV5-1 and TRBJ2-5): KAGVTQTPRYLIKTRGQQVTLSCSPISGHRSVSWYQQTPGQGLQFLFEYFSETQRNKGNFPGRFSGRQFSNSRSEMNVSTLELGDSALYLCASTRQPGETQYFGPGTRLLVL.

The chain is built from TRBV12-3 or TRBV12-4 and TRBJ2-7; D not certain. V was pared by 6 bases and J by 7 bases, with 16 bases between. The CDR3 sequence is 13 residues long. In DNA form, the CDR3 reads TGTGCCAGCAGCCCCAACTCTGCCCTGGAGCAGTACGTC. Protein sequence: CASSPNSALEQYV.

The chain couples TRBV29-1 to TRBJ2-1; tentatively, D is TRBD1 (5 bases). CDR3 size: 14 residues. The germline V and J ends were trimmed by 5 bases and 4 bases, with 15 bases remaining between them. CDR1 is SQVTM, CDR2 ANQGSEA, per germline. CDR3 DNA: TGCAGCGTTCGACAGACAGCTACTTACAATGAGCAGTTCTTC. This codes for CSVRQTATYNEQFF.

The chain combines TRBV6-2 or TRBV6-3 with TRBJ1-5; D is unresolved. In germline, CDR1 is MNHEY, CDR2 SVGEGT. The length of the CDR3 is 15 residues. The V end was cut by 5 bases, the J end by 0 bases, with 11 bases between. The CDR3 coding sequence is TGTGCCAGCAGTCCCTGGAGGGATAGCAATCAGCCCCAGCATTTT. It translates to CASSPWRDSNQPQHF.

This chain links TRBV18 with TRBJ2-3; no definite D call. Germline V gives CDR1 KGHSH, CDR2 LQKENI. This CDR3 has 14 amino acids. Trimming took off 2 bases at V and 5 bases at J, with 11 bases between the two ends. The CDR3 nucleotides are TGTGCCAGCTCACCATCCGGGTTAGGAGATACGCAGTATTTT. Protein product: CASSPSGLGDTQYF.

CDR3 DNA: TGTGCCAGCAGTTACGGGAGTCGGGGGCTGGATGAAGCTTTCTTT. Its protein is CASSYGSRGLDEAFF. The rearrangement uses TRBV6-5 and TRBJ1-1; maybe TRBD1 (6 bases). The V gene's germline CDR1 is MNHEY and CDR2 SVGAGI. Trimming left V 2 bases short and J 7 bases short, with 17 bases between. The CDR3 contains 15 residues.

The chain employs TRBV5-5 and TRBJ1-1, with 8 bases aligning to TRBD1. The V gene's germline CDR1 is SGHKS and CDR2 YYEKEE (reference sequence). The length of the CDR3 is 14 residues. The V segment lost 4 bases and the J segment 7 bases; nucleotides outside the gene matches: 9. The CDR3 DNA is TGTGCCAGCAGCCACCAGGGGGCTCCGGTTGAAGCTTTCTTT. It is translated as CASSHQGAPVEAFF.

This sequence joins TRBV5-1 and TRBJ1-2; 10 bases are shared with TRBD1. This CDR3 comprises 18 residues. Germline V gene data show CDR1 as SGHRS and CDR2 as YFSETQ. With 1 base clipped from V and 5 bases from J, the junction kept 14 bases outside the gene matches. The CDR3 spells CASSLTGTGVQIEYGYTF. DNA of the CDR3: TGCGCCAGCAGCTTGACCGGGACAGGGGTACAAATTGAGTATGGCTACACCTTC.

The J gene is TRBJ1-5, the V gene TRBV18; D gene unclear. There are 13 residues in the CDR3. Per germline, CDR1 KGHSH and CDR2 LQKENI. The germline V and J ends were trimmed by 5 bases and 4 bases, with 9 bases remaining between them. The CDR3 here is CASSEMDNQPQHF. Written as DNA, the CDR3 is TGTGCCAGCTCAGAGATGGATAATCAGCCCCAGCATTTT.

V usage is TRBV12-3 or TRBV12-4 and J usage is TRBJ1-1; D not certain. CDR3 length equals 13 residues. V dropped 2 bases and J dropped 1 base, with 5 bases sitting between them. The CDR3 is CASSLTQNTEAFF. CDR3 sequence (DNA): TGTGCCAGCAGTTTAACACAGAACACTGAAGCTTTCTTT.

The genes are TRBV23-1 and TRBJ2-1; TRBD1 matches at 11 bases. TRBV23-1 is an open reading frame, and its role is uncertain. This CDR3 has 14 residues. V lost 6 bases, J lost 9 bases, and 7 bases stayed unmatched. The CDR3 DNA follows: TGCGCCAGCAGCCGGGGACAGGGGGTAAGTGAGCAGTTCTTC. Translated, it gives CASSRGQGVSEQFF.

This chain links TRBV10-3 with TRBJ2-1, with D maybe TRBD2 (7 bases). The CDR3 spans 14 residues. Germline CDR1 ENHRY, CDR2 SYGVKD. With 6 bases removed from V and 1 base from J, the gap between germline ends came to 10 bases. The CDR3 DNA is TGTGCCATCAGCGAGGGGGGGTCCTACAATGAGCAGTTCTTC. Amino acids: CAISEGGSYNEQFF.

The rearrangement uses TRBV7-8 and TRBJ2-5; D not resolved. Germline CDR1 SGHVS, CDR2 FQNEAQ. The ends were cut back, 2 bases at V and 1 base at J, with 8 bases in the middle. The CDR3 spans 14 residues. The CDR3: CASSLQLAQETQYF. The CDR3 DNA reads as TGTGCCAGCAGCTTACAGTTAGCCCAAGAGACCCAGTACTTC.